This T cell receptor beta chain was retrieved from a study of T cells in tuberculosis. Study-wide context: In South Africa, adults with active tuberculosis were compared with IGRA-negative and latently infected IGRA-positive adolescents. Findings of the study overall: Shorter CDR3-alpha in active tuberculosis partly drove smaller distances.

Clones were sequenced by immunoSEQ multiplex PCR, and TCRdb holds only the in-frame ones, with some missing. The sample shows fewer than 35,000 clones, approximately 94% of them seen only once. Germline-derived CDR1 and CDR2 are SGHRS and YFSETQ. The V end was cut by 2 bases, the J end by 4 bases, with 12 bases between. This CDR3 region has 14 residues. In the case of this clone: As yet, its antigen is unknown.

The clonotype comes from a donor aged 10 to 29 with latent tuberculosis or without tuberculosis infection. The sample taken for sequencing was PBMCs. V usage is TRBV5-1 and J usage is TRBJ1-1; tentatively, D is TRBD1 (6 bases). CDR3 nucleotide sequence: TGCGCCAGCAGCTTACAGGGAATAGGCACTGAAGCTTTCTTT. It yields the protein CASSLQGIGTEAFF.